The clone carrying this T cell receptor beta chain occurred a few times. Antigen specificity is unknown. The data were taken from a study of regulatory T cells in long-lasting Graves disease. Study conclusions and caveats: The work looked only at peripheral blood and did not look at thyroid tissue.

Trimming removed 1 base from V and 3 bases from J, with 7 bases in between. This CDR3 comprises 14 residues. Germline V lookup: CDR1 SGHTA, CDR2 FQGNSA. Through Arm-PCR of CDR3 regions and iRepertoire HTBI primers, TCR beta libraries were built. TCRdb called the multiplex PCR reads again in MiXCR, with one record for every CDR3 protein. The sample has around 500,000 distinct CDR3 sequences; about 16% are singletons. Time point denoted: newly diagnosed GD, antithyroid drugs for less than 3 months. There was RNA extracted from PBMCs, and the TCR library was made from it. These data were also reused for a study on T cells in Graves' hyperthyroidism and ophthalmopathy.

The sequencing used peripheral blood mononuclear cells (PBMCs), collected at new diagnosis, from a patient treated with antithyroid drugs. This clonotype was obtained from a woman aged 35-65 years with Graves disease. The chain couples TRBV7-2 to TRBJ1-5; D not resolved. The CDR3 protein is CASSLVQNNQPQHF. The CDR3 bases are TGTGCCAGCAGCTTAGTACAGAACAATCAGCCCCAGCATTTT.